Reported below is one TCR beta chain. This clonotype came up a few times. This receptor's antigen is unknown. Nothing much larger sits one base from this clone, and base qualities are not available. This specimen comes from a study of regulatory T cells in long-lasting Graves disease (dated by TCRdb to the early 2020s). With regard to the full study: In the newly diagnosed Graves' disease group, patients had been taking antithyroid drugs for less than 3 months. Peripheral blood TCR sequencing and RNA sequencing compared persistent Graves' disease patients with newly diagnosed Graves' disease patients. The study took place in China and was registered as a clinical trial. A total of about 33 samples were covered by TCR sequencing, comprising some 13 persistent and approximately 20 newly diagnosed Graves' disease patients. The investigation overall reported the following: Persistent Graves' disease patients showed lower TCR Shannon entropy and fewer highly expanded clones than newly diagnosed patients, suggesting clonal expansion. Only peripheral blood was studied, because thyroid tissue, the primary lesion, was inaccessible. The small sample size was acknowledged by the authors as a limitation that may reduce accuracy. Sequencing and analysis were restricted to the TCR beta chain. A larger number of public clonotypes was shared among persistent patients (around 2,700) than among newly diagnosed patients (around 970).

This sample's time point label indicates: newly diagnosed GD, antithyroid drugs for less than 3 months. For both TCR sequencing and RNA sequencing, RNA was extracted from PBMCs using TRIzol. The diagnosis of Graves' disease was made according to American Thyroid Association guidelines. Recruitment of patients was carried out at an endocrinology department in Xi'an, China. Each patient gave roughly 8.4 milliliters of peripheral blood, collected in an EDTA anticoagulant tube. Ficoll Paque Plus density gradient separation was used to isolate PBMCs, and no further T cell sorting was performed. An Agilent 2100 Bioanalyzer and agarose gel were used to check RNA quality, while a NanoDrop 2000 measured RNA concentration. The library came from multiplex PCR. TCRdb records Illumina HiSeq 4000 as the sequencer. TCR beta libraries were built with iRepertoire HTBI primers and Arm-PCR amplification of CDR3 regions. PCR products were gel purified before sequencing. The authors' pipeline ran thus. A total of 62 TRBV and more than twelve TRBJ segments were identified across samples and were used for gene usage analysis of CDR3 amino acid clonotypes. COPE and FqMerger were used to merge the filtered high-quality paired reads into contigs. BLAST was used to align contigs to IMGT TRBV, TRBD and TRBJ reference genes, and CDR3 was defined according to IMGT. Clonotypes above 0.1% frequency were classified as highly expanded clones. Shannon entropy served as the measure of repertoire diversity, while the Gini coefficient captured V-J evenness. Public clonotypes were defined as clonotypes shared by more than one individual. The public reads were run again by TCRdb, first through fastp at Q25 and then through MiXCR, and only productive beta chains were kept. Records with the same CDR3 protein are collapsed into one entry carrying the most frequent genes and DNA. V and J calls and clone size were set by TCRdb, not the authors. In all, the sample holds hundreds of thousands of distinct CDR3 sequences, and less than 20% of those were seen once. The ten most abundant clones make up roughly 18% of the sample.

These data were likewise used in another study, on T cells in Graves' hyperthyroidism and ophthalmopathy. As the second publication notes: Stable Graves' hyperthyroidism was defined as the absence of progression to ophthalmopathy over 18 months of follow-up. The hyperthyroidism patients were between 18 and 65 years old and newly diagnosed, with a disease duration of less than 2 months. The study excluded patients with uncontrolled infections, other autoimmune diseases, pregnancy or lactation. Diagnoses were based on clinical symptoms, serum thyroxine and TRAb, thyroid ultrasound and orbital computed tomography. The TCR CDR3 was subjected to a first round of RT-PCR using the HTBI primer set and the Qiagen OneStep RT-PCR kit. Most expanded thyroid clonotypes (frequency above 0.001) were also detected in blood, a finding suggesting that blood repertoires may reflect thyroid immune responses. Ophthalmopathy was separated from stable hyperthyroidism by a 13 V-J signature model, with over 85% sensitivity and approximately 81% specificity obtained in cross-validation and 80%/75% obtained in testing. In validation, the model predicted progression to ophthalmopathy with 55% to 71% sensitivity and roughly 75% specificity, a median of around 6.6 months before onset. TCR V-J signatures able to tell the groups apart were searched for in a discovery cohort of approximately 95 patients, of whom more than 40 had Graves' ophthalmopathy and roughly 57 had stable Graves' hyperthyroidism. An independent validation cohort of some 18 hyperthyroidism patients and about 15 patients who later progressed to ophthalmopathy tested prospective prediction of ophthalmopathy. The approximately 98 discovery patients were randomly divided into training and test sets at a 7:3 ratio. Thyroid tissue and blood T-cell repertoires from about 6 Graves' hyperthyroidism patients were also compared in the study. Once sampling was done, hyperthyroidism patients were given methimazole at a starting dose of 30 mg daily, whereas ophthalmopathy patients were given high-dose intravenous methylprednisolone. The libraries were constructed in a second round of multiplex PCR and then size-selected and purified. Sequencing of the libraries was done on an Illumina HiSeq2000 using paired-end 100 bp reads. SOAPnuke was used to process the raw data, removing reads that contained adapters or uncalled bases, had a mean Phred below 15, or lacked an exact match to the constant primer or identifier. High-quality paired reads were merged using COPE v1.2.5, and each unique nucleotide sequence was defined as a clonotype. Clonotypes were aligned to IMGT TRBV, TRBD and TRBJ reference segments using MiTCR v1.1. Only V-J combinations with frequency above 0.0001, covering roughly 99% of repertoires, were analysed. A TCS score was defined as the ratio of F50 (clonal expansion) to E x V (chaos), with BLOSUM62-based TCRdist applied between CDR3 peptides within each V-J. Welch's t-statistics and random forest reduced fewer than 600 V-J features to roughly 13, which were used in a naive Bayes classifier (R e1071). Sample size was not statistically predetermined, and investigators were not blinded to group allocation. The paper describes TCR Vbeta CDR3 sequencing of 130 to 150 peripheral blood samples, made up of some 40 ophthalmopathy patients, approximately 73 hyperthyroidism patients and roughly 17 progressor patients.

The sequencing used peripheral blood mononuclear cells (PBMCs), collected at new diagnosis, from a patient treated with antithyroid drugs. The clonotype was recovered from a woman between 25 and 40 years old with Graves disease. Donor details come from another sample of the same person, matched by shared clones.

The nucleotides read TGCAGTATTAAACCGGGACAGGGGGCGGGGACCCAGTACTTC. It translates to CSIKPGQGAGTQYF. The chain is assembled from TRBV20-1 and TRBJ2-5; 12 middle bases align to TRBD1. CDR1 is given as DFQATT and CDR2 as SNEGSKA, both from the germline V gene (reference sequence). Relative to germline, V is missing 8 bases and J is missing 7 bases, with 11 bases of the junction outside any gene match. The CDR3, cysteine through phenylalanine, is 14 amino acids long. Only the CDR3 portion is preserved as DNA: 42 bases, with reading frame beginning at the first base.